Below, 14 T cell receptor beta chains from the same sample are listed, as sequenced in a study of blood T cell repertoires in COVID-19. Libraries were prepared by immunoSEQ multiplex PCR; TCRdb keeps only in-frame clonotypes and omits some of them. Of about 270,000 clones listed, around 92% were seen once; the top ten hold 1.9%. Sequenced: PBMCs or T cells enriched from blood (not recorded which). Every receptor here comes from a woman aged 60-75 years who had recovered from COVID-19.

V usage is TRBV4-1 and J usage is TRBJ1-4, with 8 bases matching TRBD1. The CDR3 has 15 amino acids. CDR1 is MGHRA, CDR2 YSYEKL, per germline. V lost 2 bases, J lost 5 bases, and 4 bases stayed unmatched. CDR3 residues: CASSQSGQVNEKLFF. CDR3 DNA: TGCGCCAGCAGCCAATCGGGACAGGTGAATGAAAAACTGTTTTTT.

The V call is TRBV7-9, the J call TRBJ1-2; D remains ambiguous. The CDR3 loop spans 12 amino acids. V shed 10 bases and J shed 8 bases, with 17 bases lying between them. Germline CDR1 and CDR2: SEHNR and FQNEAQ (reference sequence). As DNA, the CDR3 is TGTGCCACGGGAGAGGGCGCGGGCGGCTACACCTTC. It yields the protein CATGEGAGGYTF.

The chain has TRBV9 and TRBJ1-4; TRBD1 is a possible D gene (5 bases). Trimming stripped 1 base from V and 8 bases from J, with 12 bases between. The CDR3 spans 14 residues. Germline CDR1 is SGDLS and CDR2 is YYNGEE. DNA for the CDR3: TGTGCCAGCAGCGTACGGGGGTCGGGGGAAAAACTGTTTTTT. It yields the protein CASSVRGSGEKLFF.

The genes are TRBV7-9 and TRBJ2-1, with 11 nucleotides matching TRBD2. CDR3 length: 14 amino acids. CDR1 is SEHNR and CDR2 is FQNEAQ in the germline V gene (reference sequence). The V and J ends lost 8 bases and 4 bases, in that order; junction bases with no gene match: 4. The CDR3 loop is CASFGTSGYNEQFF. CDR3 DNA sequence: TGTGCCAGCTTCGGGACTAGCGGATACAATGAGCAGTTCTTC.

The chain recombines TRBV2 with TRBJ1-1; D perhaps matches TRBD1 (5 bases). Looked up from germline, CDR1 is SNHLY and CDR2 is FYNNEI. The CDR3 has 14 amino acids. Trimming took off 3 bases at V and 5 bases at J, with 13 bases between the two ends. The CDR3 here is CASSESGGWTEAFF. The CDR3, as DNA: TGTGCCAGCAGTGAGTCGGGGGGGTGGACTGAAGCTTTCTTT.

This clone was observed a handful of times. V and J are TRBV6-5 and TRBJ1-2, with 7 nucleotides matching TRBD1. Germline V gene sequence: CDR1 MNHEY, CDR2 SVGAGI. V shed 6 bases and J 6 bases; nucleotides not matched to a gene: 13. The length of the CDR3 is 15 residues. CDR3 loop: CASSLNRDSNNGYTF. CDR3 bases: TGTGCCAGCAGCTTGAACCGGGACAGCAATAATGGCTACACCTTC.

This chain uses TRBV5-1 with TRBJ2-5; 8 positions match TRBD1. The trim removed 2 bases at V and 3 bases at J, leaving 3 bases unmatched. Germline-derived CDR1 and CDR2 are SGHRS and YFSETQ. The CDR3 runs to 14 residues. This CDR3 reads CASSLDRGEETQYF. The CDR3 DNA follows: TGCGCCAGCAGCTTAGACAGGGGTGAAGAGACCCAGTACTTC. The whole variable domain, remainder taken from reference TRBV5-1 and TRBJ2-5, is KAGVTQTPRYLIKTRGQQVTLSCSPISGHRSVSWYQQTPGQGLQFLFEYFSETQRNKGNFPGRFSGRQFSNSRSEMNVSTLELGDSALYLCASSLDRGEETQYFGPGTRLLVL.

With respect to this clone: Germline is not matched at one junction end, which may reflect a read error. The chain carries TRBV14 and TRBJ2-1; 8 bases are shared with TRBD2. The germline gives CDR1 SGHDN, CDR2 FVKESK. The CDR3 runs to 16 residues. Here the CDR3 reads CASSEEQLAVYNEQFF. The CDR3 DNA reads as TGTGCCAGCAGCGAAGAACAACTAGCGGTTTACAATGAGCAGTTCTTC.

The CDR3 DNA is TGTGCCTGTCCCGGGGAGGCTAGCTCAAACTCACCGGGTACGCAGTATTTT. It translates to CACPGEASSNSPGTQYF. The J gene is TRBJ2-3, the V gene TRBV30; a weak D match, TRBD2 (6 bases). CDR1 and CDR2 from the germline V gene are GTSNPN and SVGIG (reference sequence). This CDR3 has 17 amino acids. V was shortened by 6 bases and J by 8 bases, with 30 bases between the two germline ends.

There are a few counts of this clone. The CDR3 spells CASSRGTGGQPQHF. CDR3 DNA sequence: TGTGCCAGCAGCCGTGGGACAGGGGGTCAGCCCCAGCATTTT. The J gene is TRBJ1-5, the V gene TRBV2; 11 bases align to TRBD1. Germline trimming cut 6 bases from V and 6 bases from J; bases unmatched to any gene: 4. The length of the CDR3 is 14 residues. Germline V lookup: CDR1 SNHLY, CDR2 FYNNEI.

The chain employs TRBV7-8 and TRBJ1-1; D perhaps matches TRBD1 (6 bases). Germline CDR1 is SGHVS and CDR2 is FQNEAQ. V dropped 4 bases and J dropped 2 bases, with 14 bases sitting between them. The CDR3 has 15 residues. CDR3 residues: CASSYLAGANTEAFF. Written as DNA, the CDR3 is TGTGCCAGCAGCTACCTGGCGGGGGCCAACACTGAAGCTTTCTTT. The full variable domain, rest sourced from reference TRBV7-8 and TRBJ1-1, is GAGVSQSPRYKVAKRGQDVALRCDPISGHVSLFWYQQALGQGPEFLTYFQNEAQLDKSGLPSDRFFAERPEGSVSTLKIQRTQQEDSAVYLCASSYLAGANTEAFFGQGTRLTVV.

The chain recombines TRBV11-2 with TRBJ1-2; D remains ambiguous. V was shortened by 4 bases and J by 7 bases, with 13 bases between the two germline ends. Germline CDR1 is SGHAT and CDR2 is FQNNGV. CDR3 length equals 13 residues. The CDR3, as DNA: TGTGCCAGCAGCTCCAGTGCGGTCGTTGGCTACACCTTC. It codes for CASSSSAVVGYTF.

The CDR3 sequence: CASSDRRSSGEEHYEQYF. In DNA form, the CDR3 reads TGCGCCAGCTCGGACCGTAGGTCTAGCGGGGAGGAACACTACGAGCAGTACTTC. The chain couples TRBV5-1 to TRBJ2-7; 9 nucleotides agree with TRBD2. CDR1 is SGHRS and CDR2 is YFSETQ in the germline V gene. This CDR3 has 18 residues. The J segment lost 3 bases and the V segment lost 7 bases, leaving 20 bases of the junction unmatched. Complete variable domain (other parts from reference TRBV5-1 and TRBJ2-7): KAGVTQTPRYLIKTRGQQVTLSCSPISGHRSVSWYQQTPGQGLQFLFEYFSETQRNKGNFPGRFSGRQFSNSRSEMNVSTLELGDSALYLCASSDRRSSGEEHYEQYFGPGTRLTVT.

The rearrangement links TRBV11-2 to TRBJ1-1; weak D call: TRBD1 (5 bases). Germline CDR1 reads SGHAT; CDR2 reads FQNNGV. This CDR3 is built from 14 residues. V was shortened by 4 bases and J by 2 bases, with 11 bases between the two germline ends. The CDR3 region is CASSSRDSNTEAFF. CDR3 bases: TGTGCCAGCAGCTCCCGGGACTCAAACACTGAAGCTTTCTTT.